This TCR beta chain was captured in a study of T cells in Graves' hyperthyroidism and ophthalmopathy. TCR beta CDR3 region amplification was performed from RNA transcripts. The HTBI primer set drove a first-round RT-PCR of the TCR CDR3. TCRdb reprocessed the multiplex PCR reads via MiXCR and lists one record per CDR3 protein. This table holds hundreds of thousands of distinct CDR3 sequences, about 15% found once. The sample holds many counts of this clonotype. Its antigen is currently unknown. Overall study findings and caveats: Model predictions of ophthalmopathy came a median approximately 6.8 months before onset. A model built on 13 V-J features separated ophthalmopathy from stable hyperthyroidism. Most thyroid clonotypes expanded above 0.001 were also detected in blood.

The CDR3 is 14 residues long. Germline CDR1 is SGHAT and CDR2 is FQNNGV. Trimming cost V 1 base and J 12 bases, with 18 bases left between them. Investigators excluded patients with uncontrolled infection, other autoimmune disease, pregnancy or lactation. Sequencing was carried out using blood. The V and J genes are TRBV11-2 and TRBJ2-5; D tentatively reads TRBD1 or TRBD2 (6 bases each). The TCR was taken from a man in his late teens or twenties with Graves' ophthalmopathy. CDR3 coding DNA: TGTGCCAGCAGCTTAGCGACCTCGGGGGCTAGGGAGTACTTC. Amino acid sequence: CASSLATSGAREYF.